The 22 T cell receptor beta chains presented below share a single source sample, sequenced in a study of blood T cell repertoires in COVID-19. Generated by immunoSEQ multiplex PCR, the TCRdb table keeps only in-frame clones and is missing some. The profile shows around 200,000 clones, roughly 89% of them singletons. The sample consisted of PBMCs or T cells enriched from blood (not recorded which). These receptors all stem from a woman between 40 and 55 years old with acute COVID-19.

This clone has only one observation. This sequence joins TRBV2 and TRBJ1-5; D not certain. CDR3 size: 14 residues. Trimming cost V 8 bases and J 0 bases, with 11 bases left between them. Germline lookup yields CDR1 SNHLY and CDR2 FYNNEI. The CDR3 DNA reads TGTGCCAGCTCCGAGGAGTATAGCAATCAGCCCCAGCATTTT. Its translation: CASSEEYSNQPQHF.

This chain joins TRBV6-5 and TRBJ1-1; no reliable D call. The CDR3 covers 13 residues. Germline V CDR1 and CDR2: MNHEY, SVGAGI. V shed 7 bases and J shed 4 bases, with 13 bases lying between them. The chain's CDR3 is CASTPTGITEAFF. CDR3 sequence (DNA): TGTGCCAGCACCCCGACGGGAATCACTGAAGCTTTCTTT.

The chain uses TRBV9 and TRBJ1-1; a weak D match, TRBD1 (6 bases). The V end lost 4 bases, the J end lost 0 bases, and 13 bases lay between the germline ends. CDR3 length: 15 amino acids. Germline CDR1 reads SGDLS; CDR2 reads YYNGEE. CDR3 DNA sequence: TGTGCCAGCAGCTTATCGACAGGAGTGAACACTGAAGCTTTCTTT. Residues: CASSLSTGVNTEAFF.

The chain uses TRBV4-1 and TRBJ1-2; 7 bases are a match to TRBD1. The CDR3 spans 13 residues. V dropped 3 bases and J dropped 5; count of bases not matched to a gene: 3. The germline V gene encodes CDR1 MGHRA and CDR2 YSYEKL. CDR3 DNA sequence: TGCGCCAGCAGCCAGTCGACAGGGTATGGCTACACCTTC. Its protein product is CASSQSTGYGYTF.

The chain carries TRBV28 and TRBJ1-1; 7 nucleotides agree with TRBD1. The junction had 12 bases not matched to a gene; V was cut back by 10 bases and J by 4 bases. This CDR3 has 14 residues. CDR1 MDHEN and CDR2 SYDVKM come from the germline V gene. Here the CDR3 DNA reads TGTGCCACCCTAAGGAGGGGGCGCGGCACTGAAGCTTTCTTT. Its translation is CATLRRGRGTEAFF.

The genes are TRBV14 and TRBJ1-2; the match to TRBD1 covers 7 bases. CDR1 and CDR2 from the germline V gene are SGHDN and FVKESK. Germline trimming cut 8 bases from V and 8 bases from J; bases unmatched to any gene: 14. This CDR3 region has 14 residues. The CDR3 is CASSRTGRKNGYTF. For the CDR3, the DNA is TGTGCCAGCTCCCGGACAGGACGTAAGAACGGCTACACCTTC. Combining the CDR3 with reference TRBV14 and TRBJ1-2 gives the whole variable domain EAGVTQFPSHSVIEKGQTVTLRCDPISGHDNLYWYRRVMGKEIKFLLHFVKESKQDESGMPNNRFLAERTGGTYSTLKVQPAELEDSGVYFCASSRTGRKNGYTFGSGTRLTVV.

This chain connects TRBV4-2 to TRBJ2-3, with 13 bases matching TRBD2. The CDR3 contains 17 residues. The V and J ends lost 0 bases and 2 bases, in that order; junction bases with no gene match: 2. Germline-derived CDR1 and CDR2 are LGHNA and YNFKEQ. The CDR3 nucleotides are TGTGCCAGCAGCCAAGAGACTAGCGGGGGGCACACAGATACGCAGTATTTT. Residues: CASSQETSGGHTDTQYF.

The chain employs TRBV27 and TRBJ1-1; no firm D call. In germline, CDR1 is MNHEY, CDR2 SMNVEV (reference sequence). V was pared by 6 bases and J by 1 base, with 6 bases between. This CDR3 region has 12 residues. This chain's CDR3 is CASRSWNTEAFF. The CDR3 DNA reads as TGTGCCAGCAGGAGTTGGAACACTGAAGCTTTCTTT.

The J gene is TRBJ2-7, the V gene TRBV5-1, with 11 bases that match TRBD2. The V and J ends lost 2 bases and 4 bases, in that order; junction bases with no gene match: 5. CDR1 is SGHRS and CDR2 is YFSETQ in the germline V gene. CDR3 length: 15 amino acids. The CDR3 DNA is TGCGCCAGCAGCTTTACTAGCGGGGGTGATTACGAGCAGTACGTC. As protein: CASSFTSGGDYEQYV.

The CDR3 bases are TGCAGCGTTTACCCTTTGGGACAGGGTAATGAAAAACTGTTTTTT. Its protein is CSVYPLGQGNEKLFF. This chain joins TRBV29-1 and TRBJ1-4, with 9 nucleotides matching TRBD1. The trim removed 5 bases at V and 4 bases at J, leaving 8 bases unmatched. CDR1 and CDR2 from the germline V gene are SQVTM and ANQGSEA. This CDR3 is 15 amino acids long.

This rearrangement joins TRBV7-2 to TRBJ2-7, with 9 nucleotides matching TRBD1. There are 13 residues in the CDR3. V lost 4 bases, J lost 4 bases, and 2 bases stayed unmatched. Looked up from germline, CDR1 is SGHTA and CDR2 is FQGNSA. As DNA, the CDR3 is TGTGCCAGCAGCTCGGACAGGGGTTACGAGCAGTACTTC. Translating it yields CASSSDRGYEQYF.

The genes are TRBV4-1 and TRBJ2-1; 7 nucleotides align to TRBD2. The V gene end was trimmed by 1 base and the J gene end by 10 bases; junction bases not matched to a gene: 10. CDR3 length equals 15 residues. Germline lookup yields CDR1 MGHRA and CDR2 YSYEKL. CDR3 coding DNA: TGCGCCAGCAGCCAAGGGAGCGGGGAGGGTGGGGAGCAGTTCTTC. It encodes CASSQGSGEGGEQFF.

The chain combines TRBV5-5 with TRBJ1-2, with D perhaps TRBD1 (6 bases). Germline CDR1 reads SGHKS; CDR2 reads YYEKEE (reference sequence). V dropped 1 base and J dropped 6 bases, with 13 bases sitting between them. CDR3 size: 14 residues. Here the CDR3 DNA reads TGTGCCAGCAGCTTGAGCCAGGGGCGGAATGGCTACACCTTC. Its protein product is CASSLSQGRNGYTF.

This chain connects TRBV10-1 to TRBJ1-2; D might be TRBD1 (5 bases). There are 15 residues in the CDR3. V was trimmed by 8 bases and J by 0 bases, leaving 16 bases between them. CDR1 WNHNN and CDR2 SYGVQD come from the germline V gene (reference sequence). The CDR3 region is CASCARAGPNYGYTF. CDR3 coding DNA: TGCGCCAGCTGCGCTCGGGCAGGGCCTAACTATGGCTACACCTTC.

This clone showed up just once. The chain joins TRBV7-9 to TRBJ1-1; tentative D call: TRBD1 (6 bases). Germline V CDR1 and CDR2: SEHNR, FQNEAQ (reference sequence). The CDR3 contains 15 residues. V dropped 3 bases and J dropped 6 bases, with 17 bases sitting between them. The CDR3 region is CASSFPTGGAAEAFF. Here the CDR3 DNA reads TGTGCCAGCAGCTTCCCTACGGGGGGGGCGGCTGAAGCTTTCTTT.

The DNA of the CDR3 is TGTGCCACCAGCAGAGATACGACAGGGGCGAACACTGAAGCTTTCTTT. As protein: CATSRDTTGANTEAFF. The chain is built from TRBV15 and TRBJ1-1, with TRBD1 matching over 8 bases. The germline V gene has CDR1 LNHNV and CDR2 YYDKDF (reference sequence). V lost 0 bases, J lost 1 base, and 4 bases stayed unmatched. CDR3 size: 16 residues.

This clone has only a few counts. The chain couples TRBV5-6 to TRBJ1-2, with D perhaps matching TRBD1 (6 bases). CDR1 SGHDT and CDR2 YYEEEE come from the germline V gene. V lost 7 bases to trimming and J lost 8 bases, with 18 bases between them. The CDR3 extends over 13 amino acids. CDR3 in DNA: TGTGCCAGCTCGGAAGCCAGGGGCAGGGGCTACACCTTC. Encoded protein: CASSEARGRGYTF.

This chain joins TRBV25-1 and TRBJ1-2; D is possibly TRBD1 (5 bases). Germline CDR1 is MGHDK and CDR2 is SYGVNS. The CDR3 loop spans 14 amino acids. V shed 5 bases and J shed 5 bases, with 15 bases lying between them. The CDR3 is CASSREGRGYGYTF. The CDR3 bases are TGTGCCAGCAGTCGGGAGGGACGGGGATATGGCTACACCTTC.

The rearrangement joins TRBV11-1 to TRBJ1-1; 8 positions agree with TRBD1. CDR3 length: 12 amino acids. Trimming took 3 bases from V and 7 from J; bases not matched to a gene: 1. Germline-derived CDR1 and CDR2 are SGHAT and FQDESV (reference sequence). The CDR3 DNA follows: TGTGCCAGCAGCTTCGGGACAGGTGAAGCTTTCTTT. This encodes CASSFGTGEAFF.

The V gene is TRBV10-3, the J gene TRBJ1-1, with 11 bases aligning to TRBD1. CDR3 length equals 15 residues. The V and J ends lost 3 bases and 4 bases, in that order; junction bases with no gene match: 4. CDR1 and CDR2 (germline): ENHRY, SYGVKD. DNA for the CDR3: TGTGCCATCAGTGAACCCGGGACAGGGGGCACTGAAGCTTTCTTT. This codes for CAISEPGTGGTEAFF.

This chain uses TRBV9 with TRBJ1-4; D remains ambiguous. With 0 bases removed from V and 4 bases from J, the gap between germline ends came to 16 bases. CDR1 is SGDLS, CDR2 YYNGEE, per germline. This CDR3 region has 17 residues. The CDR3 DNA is TGTGCCAGCAGCGTAGGATTGGTGGGCCGGGATAATGAAAAACTGTTTTTT. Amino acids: CASSVGLVGRDNEKLFF.

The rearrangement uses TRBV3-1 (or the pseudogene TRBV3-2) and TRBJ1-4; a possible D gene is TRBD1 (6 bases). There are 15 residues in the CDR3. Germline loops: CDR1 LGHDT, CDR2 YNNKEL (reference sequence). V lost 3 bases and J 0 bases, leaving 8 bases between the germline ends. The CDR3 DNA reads TGTGCCAGCAGCCAGGCAGGGGCAACTAATGAAAAACTGTTTTTT. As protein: CASSQAGATNEKLFF.